This record concerns one TCR beta chain sequence. What it binds is unknown. This CDR3 is 14 amino acids long. Germline CDR1 is SNHLY and CDR2 is FYNNEI. The V end was cut by 2 bases, the J end by 4 bases, with 6 bases between. The data derive from a study of CD8+CD57+ T cells in acquired aplastic anemia. Study-level findings and limits: Patients had under 30 CD8+ CDR3 sequences in common with controls (the shared set).

TCR beta VDJ and CDR3 profiles were obtained from a genomic DNA template. One entry per CDR3 protein, called by TCRdb with MiXCR from the reads. This table holds roughly 38,000 distinct CDR3 sequences, roughly 77% found once. This chain links TRBV2 with TRBJ1-6; unclear D gene. The specimen was sorted CD4+, CD8+, or CD8+CD57+ T cells (not recorded which) from PBMCs. The source of this sequence is a human donor in good health, serving as a control. This CDR3 is CASSEWGYNSPLHF. CDR3 bases: TGTGCCAGCAGTGAATGGGGTTATAATTCACCCCTCCACTTT. The complete variable domain, with remaining parts taken from reference TRBV2 and TRBJ1-6, reads EPEVTQTPSHQVTQMGQEVILRCVPISNHLYFYWYRQILGQKVEFLVSFYNNEISEKSEIFDDQFSVERPDGSNFTLKIRSTKLEDSAMYFCASSEWGYNSPLHFGNGTRLTVT.